This T cell receptor beta chain was obtained from a study of blood T cell repertoires in COVID-19. Study-level information: Sources were T cells, B-cell-depleted T cells, or PBMCs; the material itself was cDNA or gDNA.

In the study's own analysis: From reference gene primer amplification, estimates of nucleated cell counts were derived. Sequenced by immunoSEQ multiplex PCR; TCRdb stores in-frame clones only, minus some. V, J and clone size were drawn from that table, and D and trimming were deduced from the DNA. The sample includes 120,000 to 150,000 clones, 80% to 90% of them seen just once. V was clipped by 5 bases and J by 9 bases; unmatched bases: 6. This CDR3 region has 12 residues. CDR1 is LNHDA, CDR2 SQIVND, per germline (reference sequence). This sequence joins TRBV19 and TRBJ2-7; TRBD2 matches at 8 bases. The receptor's source is a woman aged 45-60 years with acute or convalescent COVID-19. Source material: peripheral blood. The CDR3, as DNA: TGTGCCAGTAGTCCGGGACTAGTGGCGCAGTACTTC. Amino acids: CASSPGLVAQYF. Filled out from reference TRBV19 and TRBJ2-7, the complete variable domain reads DGGITQSPKYLFRKEGQNVTLSCEQNLNHDAMYWYRQDPGQGLRLIYYSQIVNDFQKGDIAEGYSVSREKKESFPLTVTSAQKNPTAFYLCASSPGLVAQYFGPGTRLTVT.